The 16 T cell receptor beta chains presented below share a single source sample, sequenced in a study of T cells in Graves' hyperthyroidism and ophthalmopathy (dated by TCRdb to the late 2010s). Library construction relied on multiplex PCR. The sequencer listed for this sample is Illumina HiSeq 2000. TCR beta CDR3 regions were amplified from RNA transcripts. The first round of RT-PCR for the TCR CDR3 was performed with the HTBI primer set and the Qiagen OneStep RT-PCR kit. TCRdb trimmed public reads at Q25 via fastp, called clones via MiXCR and kept in-frame beta chains. Duplicate CDR3 protein sequences are folded into a single record with the most common DNA and genes. The sample profile shows roughly 500,000 distinct CDR3 sequences; about 20% of them were found once. The ten largest account for approximately 54% of the sample. The sample was blood. The receptors come from an older woman with Graves' ophthalmopathy.

This clonotype appeared many times. This chain uses TRBV2 with TRBJ2-2; weak D call: TRBD1 (6 bases). The ends were cut back, 0 bases at V and 5 bases at J, with 16 bases in the middle. The length of the CDR3 is 17 residues. Germline V gene data show CDR1 as SNHLY and CDR2 as FYNNEI. In DNA form, the CDR3 reads TGTGCCAGCAGTGAAGCGCGTCCAGGGGTGGGGACCGGGGAGCTGTTTTTT. Its protein is CASSEARPGVGTGELFF.

The chain carries TRBV13 and TRBJ2-2; perhaps D is TRBD1 or TRBD2 (5 bases each). V was shortened by 8 bases and J by 2 bases, with 15 bases between the two germline ends. Germline V gene lookup returns CDR1 PRHDT and CDR2 FYEKMQ (reference sequence). CDR3 size: 15 residues. The CDR3 reads CASSRDQGNTGELFF. The CDR3 DNA reads as TGTGCCAGCTCCCGGGACCAAGGAAACACCGGGGAGCTGTTTTTT.

This clonotype has more than one count but fewer than ten. The V call is TRBV28, the J call TRBJ1-4, with TRBD1 matching over 10 bases. CDR3 size: 14 residues. In germline, CDR1 is MDHEN, CDR2 SYDVKM. After removal of 2 bases from V and 7 bases from J, the junction contained 1 base not matched to a gene. The CDR3 coding sequence is TGTGCCAGCAGTTTAGGGGACAGGGGTGAAAAACTGTTTTTT. It translates to CASSLGDRGEKLFF.

CDR3 sequence: CASSVDRSEKLFF. In DNA form, the CDR3 reads TGTGCCAGTAGTGTGGACAGAAGTGAAAAACTGTTTTTT. The rearrangement links TRBV19 to TRBJ1-4; D possibly corresponds to TRBD1 (6 bases). This CDR3 is 13 amino acids long. Trimming stripped 5 bases from V and 7 bases from J, with 11 bases between. Germline CDR1 LNHDA, CDR2 SQIVND (reference sequence). The variable domain in full, with the rest retrieved from reference TRBV19 and TRBJ1-4, is DGGITQSPKYLFRKEGQNVTLSCEQNLNHDAMYWYRQDPGQGLRLIYYSQIVNDFQKGDIAEGYSVSREKKESFPLTVTSAQKNPTAFYLCASSVDRSEKLFFGSGTQLSVL.

This clonotype was recorded at least ten times. The chain uses TRBV29-1 and TRBJ2-3, with 7 nucleotides matching TRBD2. The CDR3 covers 15 residues. Germline lookup yields CDR1 SQVTM and CDR2 ANQGSEA. V lost 2 bases and J lost 0; bases outside the gene matches: 5. The CDR3 nucleotides read TGCAGCGTTGAACTGCCCGGGGGGAGCACAGATACGCAGTATTTT. Residues: CSVELPGGSTDTQYF.

The chain employs TRBV30 and TRBJ1-1, with D uncertain. With 3 bases removed from V and 4 bases from J, the gap between germline ends came to 15 bases. Germline V gene data show CDR1 as GTSNPN and CDR2 as SVGIG (reference sequence). This CDR3 comprises 14 residues. The CDR3 DNA is TGTGCCTGGAGCCCCGACATTACGTTCACTGAAGCTTTCTTT. It translates to CAWSPDITFTEAFF.

This clonotype occurred many times. The CDR3 nucleotides read TGTGCCAGCAGTGGCATAAGGGGATCGGCCAAAAACATTCAGTACTTC. It yields the protein CASSGIRGSAKNIQYF. The rearrangement links TRBV28 to TRBJ2-4, with D possibly matching TRBD1 (5 bases). Germline V gives CDR1 MDHEN, CDR2 SYDVKM. Trimming removed 5 bases from V and 1 base from J, with 15 bases in between. The CDR3 has 16 residues.

The chain is built from TRBV19 and TRBJ2-1; tentative D call: TRBD1 (6 bases). Per germline, CDR1 LNHDA and CDR2 SQIVND (reference sequence). This CDR3 has 16 amino acids. Trimming shortened V by 2 bases and J by 0 bases, and 11 bases separated the two germline ends. CDR3 sequence: CASSILDSDSYNEQFF. CDR3 DNA sequence: TGTGCCAGTAGTATACTGGACAGTGACTCCTACAATGAGCAGTTCTTC. Together with reference TRBV19 and TRBJ2-1, the CDR3 gives the full variable domain: DGGITQSPKYLFRKEGQNVTLSCEQNLNHDAMYWYRQDPGQGLRLIYYSQIVNDFQKGDIAEGYSVSREKKESFPLTVTSAQKNPTAFYLCASSILDSDSYNEQFFGPGTRLTVL.

This clonotype was picked up a small number of times. The J gene is TRBJ2-1, the V gene TRBV7-9; 9 positions agree with TRBD2. The CDR3 totals 16 residues. The trim removed 3 bases at V and 10 bases at J, leaving 13 bases unmatched. CDR1 and CDR2 from the germline V gene are SEHNR and FQNEAQ (reference sequence). CDR3: CASSLGNSLAGDEQFF. CDR3 sequence (DNA): TGTGCCAGCAGCTTGGGGAACTCGTTAGCGGGAGACGAGCAGTTCTTC.

J is TRBJ1-1 and V is TRBV7-9; D gene uncertain. Trimming left V 2 bases short and J 0 bases short, with 13 bases between. From germline, CDR1 is SEHNR and CDR2 FQNEAQ (reference sequence). The CDR3 runs 16 residues. CDR3: CASSLKRQLMNTEAFF. The CDR3 DNA reads as TGTGCCAGCAGCTTAAAGCGTCAGCTCATGAACACTGAAGCTTTCTTT.

The CDR3 DNA is TGTGCCAGCAGGGAGCGGGAGATCGGCACCGGGGAGCTGTTTTTT. It translates to CASREREIGTGELFF. The chain couples TRBV27 to TRBJ2-2; 8 positions match TRBD2. CDR3 size: 15 residues. Germline V lookup: CDR1 MNHEY, CDR2 SMNVEV (reference sequence). Germline trimming cut 6 bases from V and 4 bases from J; bases unmatched to any gene: 7.

As to this clonotype: One end of the junction does not line up with germline, which may come from a read error. CDR3 nucleotides: TGTGCCATCAGTCGACTAGCGGGAGTTGACACCGGGGAGCTGTCTTTT. Translating it yields CAISRLAGVDTGELSF. This sequence joins TRBV10-3 and TRBJ2-2; TRBD2 aligns across 12 bases. Germline CDR1 reads ENHRY; CDR2 reads SYGVKD. CDR3 size: 16 residues.

The rearrangement joins TRBV5-4 to TRBJ1-4, with D uncertain. Trimming cost V 3 bases and J 8 bases, with 8 bases left between them. The CDR3 spans 12 residues. Germline V CDR1 and CDR2: SGHNT, YYREEE (reference sequence). CDR3 DNA sequence: TGTGCCAGCAGCTCCGTTTCGGAAAAACTGTTTTTT. Its protein product is CASSSVSEKLFF. Together with reference TRBV5-4 and TRBJ1-4, the CDR3 gives the full variable domain: ETGVTQSPTHLIKTRGQQVTLRCSSQSGHNTVSWYQQALGQGPQFIFQYYREEENGRGNFPPRFSGLQFPNYSSELNVNALELDDSALYLCASSSVSEKLFFGSGTQLSVL.

The J gene is TRBJ1-5, the V gene TRBV12-3 or TRBV12-4; D unclear. Trimming pared 6 bases from V and 3 bases from J, leaving 9 bases between. The CDR3 has 13 amino acids. The CDR3 bases are TGTGCCAGCAGCCCGGACCCCAATCAGCCCCAGCATTTT. Protein: CASSPDPNQPQHF.

This clonotype was detected only a few times. This chain links TRBV10-3 with TRBJ2-2; perhaps TRBD2 as D (9 bases). The CDR3 is 21 residues long. With 1 base removed from V and 4 bases from J, the gap between germline ends came to 28 bases. Germline loops: CDR1 ENHRY, CDR2 SYGVKD. This CDR3 is CAISELTGTGVTSGVTGELFF. The CDR3 DNA is TGTGCCATCAGTGAGTTAACCGGGACAGGAGTGACTAGCGGAGTCACCGGGGAGCTGTTTTTT.

The chain employs TRBV24-1 and TRBJ2-3, with a weak D call TRBD2 (6 bases). CDR3 length equals 18 residues. Germline V gives CDR1 KGHDR, CDR2 SFDVKD. V lost 4 bases and J 1 base, leaving 20 bases between the germline ends. This CDR3 reads CATSETSGTWQGTDTQYF. The DNA for the CDR3 is TGTGCCACCAGTGAAACATCCGGGACTTGGCAGGGCACAGATACGCAGTATTTT.